The 23 T cell receptor delta chains given below trace back to one sample, sequenced in a study of Vδ1+ human thymocytes. Study findings and constraints: Thymic TRG and TRD repertoires appeared highly polyclonal, with Gaussian CDR3 length distributions.

These receptors have no identified antigens. RNA was extracted from the cells and then reverse transcribed. Multiplex PCR used pooled V-gene forward primers and a constant-region reverse primer to amplify CDR3s. TCRdb re-called the multiplex PCR reads through CATT. The sample consists of tens of thousands of delta-chain clones, over 12% of them appearing once. Material: Vdelta1+ gamma-delta thymocytes from the thymus. Specified subset: FACS-sorted CD3+ TCRalphabeta- TCRVdelta1+ TCRVdelta2- thymocytes. Source of these receptors: a girl under three years old who had congenital heart surgery.

This clone was found a few times. V gene TRDV1 combines with J gene TRDJ1, with D possibly being TRDD3 (5 bases). Per the germline V gene, CDR1 is TSWWSYY and CDR2 is QGS. Deletions cut 0 bases from V and 0 bases from J, with 32 bases between. The CDR3 totals 23 residues. The CDR3 spells CALGELDTVPDITEGSYTDKLIF. The CDR3 region has the DNA TGTGCTCTTGGGGAACTTGATACCGTCCCCGATATTACCGAGGGTTCGTACACCGATAAACTCATCTTT.

This clone was seen only a few times. This chain uses TRDV1 with TRDJ1; D might be TRDD3 (5 bases). Between the trimmed V and J ends, which lost 3 bases and 0 bases, there was a span of 35 bases. Germline CDR1 TSWWSYY, CDR2 QGS. The CDR3 has 23 residues. The DNA for the CDR3 is TGTGCTCTTGGGGATTATTTCGGCGGAGCCGCGGGGGTTCCCGGGCCTTACACCGATAAACTCATCTTT. Protein: CALGDYFGGAAGVPGPYTDKLIF.

This clone showed up just a few times. V usage is TRDV1 and J usage is TRDJ1, with 13 positions matching TRDD3. The CDR3 runs 21 residues. Germline-derived CDR1 and CDR2 are TSWWSYY and QGS. V lost 2 bases, J lost 7 bases, and 22 bases stayed unmatched. The CDR3 sequence: CALGEFHPLFGRTGGYAKLIF. As DNA, the CDR3 is TGTGCTCTTGGGGAATTCCACCCCCTTTTTGGACGTACTGGGGGATACGCTAAACTCATCTTT.

Note on this clone: Germline is not matched at one junction end, which may reflect a read error. V is TRDV2 and J is TRDJ1; 10 bases map to TRDD3. The CDR3 is made up of 20 amino acids. Germline values: CDR1 GEAIGNYY, CDR2 EKD. CDR3: CACDTEELGDILPYTDKPIF. The DNA of the CDR3 is TGTGCCTGTGACACCGAGGAGCTGGGGGATATCCTCCCGTACACCGATAAACCCATCTTT.

Only a few counts were recorded for this clone. The chain links TRDV1 to TRDJ1; TRDD3 matches 9 bases. V gave up 1 base and J gave up 0 bases; unmatched junction bases: 18. Germline V gene sequence: CDR1 TSWWSYY, CDR2 QGS. The CDR3 runs 21 residues. CDR3 protein: CALGERNSPLLGDLNTDKLIF. The CDR3 nucleotides read TGTGCTCTTGGGGAACGGAACTCCCCGCTACTGGGGGACCTTAACACCGATAAACTCATCTTT.

This chain connects TRDV1 to TRDJ1, with unresolved D. Germline CDR1 is TSWWSYY and CDR2 is QGS. Trimming cost V 5 bases and J 0 bases, with 16 bases left between them. The CDR3 has 16 amino acids. The CDR3 bases are TGTGCTCTTGGGACCGAGAGACCGTCGTACACCGATAAACTCATCTTT. Protein: CALGTERPSYTDKLIF.

Only a few counts were recorded for this clone. The chain combines TRDV1 with TRDJ1; D call uncertain. V was pared by 3 bases and J by 0 bases, with 20 bases between. There are 18 residues in the CDR3. Germline CDR1 reads TSWWSYY; CDR2 reads QGS. CDR3 nucleotides: TGTGCTCTTGGGGATCCGTCCTGGAACTCTCCCTACACCGATAAACTCATCTTT. This sequence encodes CALGDPSWNSPYTDKLIF.

The rearrangement joins TRDV1 to TRDJ1; D perhaps matches TRDD3 (6 bases). The germline V and J ends were trimmed by 8 bases and 3 bases, with 25 bases remaining between them. CDR3 length equals 17 residues. The germline CDR1 and CDR2 sequences are TSWWSYY and QGS. In DNA, the CDR3 is TGTGCTCTTCCGACGGGGGGACAAACACCGTCGGCCGATAAACTCATCTTT. Protein sequence: CALPTGGQTPSADKLIF.

This clone has just a few counts. The chain couples TRDV1 to TRDJ1; D is unclear. Germline assignment: CDR1 TSWWSYY and CDR2 QGS. This CDR3 is built from 17 residues. The germline V and J ends were trimmed by 3 bases and 2 bases, with 19 bases remaining between them. The CDR3 DNA follows: TGTGCTCTTGGGGACGACGTACTTCGACCCAAGACCGATAAACTCATCTTT. Translation gives CALGDDVLRPKTDKLIF.

This clone appeared a few times. V usage is TRDV1 and J usage is TRDJ1; 7 bases agree with TRDD3. Losses at the gene ends were 4 bases for V and 0 bases for J; bases not matched to a gene: 20. This CDR3 region has 20 residues. CDR1 TSWWSYY and CDR2 QGS come from the germline V gene. This chain's CDR3 is CALGVAGFPRGIEYTDKLIF. DNA for the CDR3: TGTGCTCTTGGGGTCGCCGGCTTCCCCCGGGGGATCGAGTACACCGATAAACTCATCTTT.

This clone has only a few counts. The rearrangement joins TRDV1 to TRDJ1, with 11 bases identical to TRDD3. V gave up 2 bases and J gave up 0 bases; unmatched junction bases: 14. CDR1 is TSWWSYY, CDR2 QGS, per germline. The CDR3 has 20 residues. The CDR3 protein is CALGERRVGGYAWYTDKLIF. In DNA form, the CDR3 reads TGTGCTCTTGGGGAAAGACGGGTTGGGGGATACGCCTGGTACACCGATAAACTCATCTTT.

This chain uses TRDV1 with TRDJ1; perhaps TRDD3 as D (6 bases). Germline CDR1 reads TSWWSYY; CDR2 reads QGS. Trimming took 1 base from V and 4 from J, leaving 19 bases between them. CDR3 length: 17 residues. The DNA of the CDR3 is TGTGCTCTTGGGGAACGAACCCTAAGTGGGGGGTTCGATAAACTCATCTTT. Translated: CALGERTLSGGFDKLIF.

V usage is TRDV1 and J usage is TRDJ1, with 10 positions matching TRDD3. V lost 3 bases to trimming and J lost 2 bases; unmatched junction nucleotides: 36. The CDR3 has 26 amino acids. Germline V gene data show CDR1 as TSWWSYY and CDR2 as QGS. The CDR3 loop is CALGDWPPIFLHSPMVGDTLTDKLIF. CDR3 nucleotides: TGTGCTCTTGGGGATTGGCCCCCAATCTTCCTTCACTCACCCATGGTGGGGGATACCTTGACCGATAAACTCATCTTT.

This clone was observed a handful of times. This chain joins TRDV1 and TRDJ1; the match to TRDD3 covers 10 bases. The J segment lost 0 bases and the V segment lost 0 bases, leaving 13 bases of the junction unmatched. The CDR3 length is 20 residues. The germline V gene encodes CDR1 TSWWSYY and CDR2 QGS. In DNA form, the CDR3 reads TGTGCTCTTGGGGAACTCATTTTTACTGGGGGATTCGGAGACACCGATAAACTCATCTTT. This translates into CALGELIFTGGFGDTDKLIF.

V and J are TRDV1 and TRDJ1; the D call may be TRDD2 or TRDD3 (9 bases each). The CDR3 is 24 amino acids. Germline-derived CDR1 and CDR2 are TSWWSYY and QGS. V lost 5 bases, J lost 1 base, and 41 bases lay in between. CDR3 sequence: CALGIPTGYLPTGDTQEFTDKLIF. The CDR3 DNA reads TGTGCTCTTGGGATACCAACTGGTTACCTTCCTACGGGGGATACCCAGGAGTTCACCGATAAACTCATCTTT.

This chain links TRDV1 with TRDJ1; 8 bases agree with TRDD2. Germline V CDR1 and CDR2: TSWWSYY, QGS. The CDR3 is 22 amino acids. Trimming cost V 0 bases and J 2 bases; bases outside gene matches: 23. CDR3 sequence (DNA): TGTGCTCTTGGGGAACTGTTTGCTGACTTCCTACGTATCCGGGGGGGAACCGATAAACTCATCTTT. Residues: CALGELFADFLRIRGGTDKLIF.

There are a few counts of this clone. The rearrangement joins TRDV2 to TRDJ3; 12 bases line up with TRDD3. The V segment lost 0 bases and the J segment 2 bases; nucleotides outside the gene matches: 13. The CDR3 loop spans 22 amino acids. Germline CDR1 reads GEAIGNYY; CDR2 reads EKD. CDR3 nucleotide sequence: TGTGCCTGTGACACCCGGCCCTATTTACTGGGGGATACCGCCTGGGACACCCGACAGATGTTTTTC. It translates to CACDTRPYLLGDTAWDTRQMFF.

This clone was counted a few times. This sequence joins TRDV1 and TRDJ1; D is perhaps TRDD3 (6 bases). Trimming took 1 base from V and 0 from J, leaving 30 bases between them. CDR1 is TSWWSYY and CDR2 is QGS in the germline V gene. CDR3 length: 22 amino acids. CDR3 region: CALGEHAPTERYFWGHTDKLIF. Written as DNA, the CDR3 is TGTGCTCTTGGGGAACACGCACCTACGGAACGTTACTTTTGGGGGCACACCGATAAACTCATCTTT.

Only a few counts were recorded for this clone. The chain combines TRDV1 with TRDJ1, with D unresolved. Trimming shortened V by 1 base and J by 0 bases, and 18 bases separated the two germline ends. The germline V gene has CDR1 TSWWSYY and CDR2 QGS. This CDR3 spans 18 amino acids. The CDR3 nucleotides read TGTGCTCTTGGGGAACATCGATTTGCGGTTGCCTACACCGATAAACTCATCTTT. It translates to CALGEHRFAVAYTDKLIF.

This clone rates as medium-sized (0.01 to 0.1%). The chain has TRDV2 and TRDJ2, with 8 nucleotides matching TRDD3. V shed 3 bases and J 3 bases; nucleotides not matched to a gene: 8. The germline gives CDR1 GEAIGNYY, CDR2 EKD. The CDR3 length is 16 residues. DNA for the CDR3: TGTGCCTGTGACCGTGGGATACGTACTCTGACAGCACAACTCTTCTTT. Residues: CACDRGIRTLTAQLFF.

This clone was observed a handful of times. The rearrangement uses TRDV1 and TRDJ1; either TRDD2 or TRDD3 may supply D (7 bases each). Trimming shortened V by 5 bases and J by 0 bases, and 28 bases separated the two germline ends. The length of the CDR3 is 20 residues. The germline gives CDR1 TSWWSYY, CDR2 QGS. The CDR3 DNA follows: TGTGCTCTTGGGCATCTTTTCCTACTCCCGGGGGATCTCTACACCGATAAACTCATCTTT. It codes for CALGHLFLLPGDLYTDKLIF.

A few counts support this clone. This sequence joins TRDV1 and TRDJ1; 9 positions agree with TRDD3. The CDR3 length is 20 residues. Germline loops: CDR1 TSWWSYY, CDR2 QGS. V was clipped by 7 bases and J by 1 base; unmatched bases: 22. DNA of the CDR3: TGTGCTCTTGCCATTCCCGGAATCTCGTACTGGGGGAGCTGCACCGATAAACTCATCTTT. Its protein product is CALAIPGISYWGSCTDKLIF.

This clone was found a few times. The chain uses TRDV1 and TRDJ1; TRDD3 matches at 12 bases. Trimming at V came to 2 bases and at J to 2 bases, leaving 12 bases not matched to a gene. Germline-derived CDR1 and CDR2 are TSWWSYY and QGS. CDR3 length equals 19 residues. CDR3 loop: CALGESPVLGDTRTDKLIF. CDR3 bases: TGTGCTCTTGGGGAATCACCAGTACTGGGGGATACAAGGACCGATAAACTCATCTTT.